This T cell receptor (beta chain) is drawn from a study of blood T cell repertoires in COVID-19. Study in general: The United States, Italy and Spain provided the acute and convalescent COVID-19 samples. Sources were T cells, B-cell-depleted T cells, or PBMCs; the material itself was cDNA or gDNA.

In the original workflow: The assay estimated nucleated cells by amplifying reference gene primers. Assay used: immunoSEQ multiplex PCR; TCRdb lists only in-frame clones, some missing. V and J calls and clone size follow that table, whereas D and trimming were derived from the DNA. The top ten clones hold around 1.3% of a sample with around 110,000 clones, about 93% of them seen once. To note about this clone: This same CDR3 is encoded by further DNA sequences in the sample.

The material sequenced was peripheral blood. The TCR comes from a woman in her twenties or thirties with acute or convalescent COVID-19.

For the CDR3, the DNA is TGTGCCATCAGTGATCAGGGGTACGAGCAGTACTTC. Encoded protein: CAISDQGYEQYF. V and J are TRBV10-3 and TRBJ2-7; D perhaps matches TRBD1 (6 bases). CDR1 is ENHRY and CDR2 is SYGVKD in the germline V gene. V was pared by 3 bases and J by 4 bases, with 7 bases between. This CDR3 spans 12 amino acids.